The 23 T cell receptor beta chains reported below all come from one sample, sequenced in a study of blood T cell repertoires in COVID-19. Using immunoSEQ multiplex PCR, the repertoire was profiled, and TCRdb retains in-frame clones only, with some absent. The sample yields approximately 94,000 clones, 70% to 90% seen once. The sequenced sample was peripheral blood. Receptors originate from a human donor in a cohort sampled during active COVID-19.

The rearrangement uses TRBV7-8 and TRBJ1-2; 9 positions match TRBD1. The V gene end was trimmed by 4 bases and the J gene end by 1 base; junction bases not matched to a gene: 4. CDR3 length: 15 residues. CDR1 and CDR2 from the germline V gene are SGHVS and FQNEAQ. This chain's CDR3 is CASSSGQGFNYGYTF. The CDR3 DNA follows: TGTGCCAGCAGCTCGGGACAGGGTTTTAACTATGGCTACACCTTC. Filled out from reference TRBV7-8 and TRBJ1-2, the complete variable domain reads GAGVSQSPRYKVAKRGQDVALRCDPISGHVSLFWYQQALGQGPEFLTYFQNEAQLDKSGLPSDRFFAERPEGSVSTLKIQRTQQEDSAVYLCASSSGQGFNYGYTFGSGTRLTVV.

The chain carries TRBV19 and TRBJ1-2; D remains unclear. Looked up from germline, CDR1 is LNHDA and CDR2 is SQIVND (reference sequence). V was trimmed by 3 bases and J by 5 bases, leaving 13 bases between them. The CDR3 spans 14 residues. CDR3 in DNA: TGTGCCAGTAGTATGGTAGGCAGACAATATGGCTACACCTTC. Encoded protein: CASSMVGRQYGYTF.

The rearrangement uses TRBV11-2 and TRBJ2-7, with a tentative D call TRBD1 (6 bases). The CDR3 has 15 amino acids. From germline, CDR1 is SGHAT and CDR2 FQNNGV. V shed 5 bases and J shed 3 bases, with 17 bases lying between them. CDR3 bases: TGTGCCAGCAGCGGAAGACAGGCCCTTTACTACGAGCAGTACTTC. Translation: CASSGRQALYYEQYF.

The J gene is TRBJ1-2, the V gene TRBV30, with 12 bases lining up with TRBD1. The CDR3 length is 16 residues. Germline CDR1 and CDR2: GTSNPN and SVGIG (reference sequence). J gave up 5 bases and V 5 bases, and 12 bases lay outside the gene matches. For the CDR3, the DNA is TGTGCCTGGCTCCGGGACAGGGGGCGAGGTGCTTATGGCTACACCTTC. Translated: CAWLRDRGRGAYGYTF.

This chain connects TRBV19 to TRBJ1-1; D unclear. CDR1 LNHDA and CDR2 SQIVND come from the germline V gene (reference sequence). This CDR3 region has 13 residues. The germline V and J ends were trimmed by 3 bases and 1 base, with 6 bases remaining between them. In DNA form, the CDR3 reads TGTGCCAGTAGTATCGGGAGGAACACTGAAGCTTTCTTT. This translates into CASSIGRNTEAFF.

The gene calls are TRBV30 and TRBJ2-4; 12 bases agree with TRBD1. The CDR3 spans 17 residues. CDR1 is GTSNPN, CDR2 SVGIG, per germline (reference sequence). CDR3 sequence reads: CGLIPGTGGHAKNIQYF. The CDR3 DNA is TGTGGCCTAATCCCCGGGACAGGGGGCCATGCCAAAAACATTCAGTACTTC.

This rearrangement joins TRBV21-1 to TRBJ1-5; whether TRBD1, the table's D call, matches the DNA was not checked. TRBV21-1 represents a pseudogene. This CDR3 is built from 16 residues. CDR3 DNA sequence: TGTGCCAGCAGCAATTCCGGGACAGGGCCTAATCAGCCCCAGCATTTT. It translates to CASSNSGTGPNQPQHF.

The chain combines TRBV9 with TRBJ1-6; 11 nucleotides line up with TRBD1. Trimming cost V 3 bases and J 3 bases; bases outside gene matches: 5. This CDR3 comprises 17 residues. Germline CDR1 reads SGDLS; CDR2 reads YYNGEE. CDR3 residues: CASSERDRGVYNSPLHF. DNA for the CDR3: TGTGCCAGCAGCGAACGGGACAGGGGGGTCTATAATTCACCCCTCCACTTT.

The J gene is TRBJ2-7, the V gene TRBV7-2, with 11 positions matching TRBD2. The trim removed 2 bases at V and 8 bases at J, leaving 11 bases unmatched. The germline V gene encodes CDR1 SGHTA and CDR2 FQGNSA. This CDR3 is 16 amino acids long. The DNA for the CDR3 is TGTGCCAGCAGCTTATCCGTAGCACTAGCGGGGGTAAAGCAGTACTTC. It specifies CASSLSVALAGVKQYF.

The chain links TRBV21-1 to TRBJ1-4; TRBD1, the D gene given by the table, was not confirmed from the DNA. TRBV21-1 is designated a pseudogene. This CDR3 spans 16 amino acids. The CDR3 DNA reads TGTGCCAGCAGCAAAGGGGAAACAGGGGGCTGGGAAAAACTGTTTTTT. As protein: CASSKGETGGWEKLFF.

V gene TRBV10-1 combines with J gene TRBJ2-5; TRBD1 agrees at 11 bases. V dropped 3 bases and J dropped 4; count of bases not matched to a gene: 4. The CDR3 contains 15 residues. Germline V gene sequence: CDR1 WNHNN, CDR2 SYGVQD (reference sequence). The CDR3 protein is CASSDTGTGGETQYF. The CDR3 DNA reads TGCGCCAGCAGTGATACAGGGACAGGGGGAGAGACCCAGTACTTC.

This chain uses TRBV6-2 or TRBV6-3 with TRBJ2-2, with TRBD2 as a possible D gene (5 bases). Trimming shortened V by 5 bases and J by 4 bases, and 17 bases separated the two germline ends. The CDR3 runs 16 residues. From germline, CDR1 is MNHEY and CDR2 SVGEGT. The CDR3: CASSLDLGVITGELFF. CDR3 bases: TGTGCCAGCAGTCTAGACCTGGGAGTAATCACCGGGGAGCTGTTTTTT.

CDR3 coding DNA: TGTGCCAGCAGTGACCTGGGACAGGGAGTGTACGAGCAGTACTTC. Translation gives CASSDLGQGVYEQYF. The chain carries TRBV25-1 and TRBJ2-7; TRBD1 matches 9 bases. The trim removed 3 bases at V and 4 bases at J, leaving 7 bases unmatched. This CDR3 contains 15 residues. The V gene's germline CDR1 is MGHDK and CDR2 SYGVNS.

The gene calls are TRBV20-1 and TRBJ1-2; tentative D call: TRBD1 (5 bases). V lost 3 bases, J lost 5 bases, and 22 bases lay in between. This CDR3 region has 16 residues. Germline V CDR1 and CDR2: DFQATT, SNEGSKA (reference sequence). CDR3 coding DNA: TGCAGTGCTAGTCTTGAAGGGGACCCCGGGGGGTATGGCTACACCTTC. It yields the protein CSASLEGDPGGYGYTF.

The V gene is TRBV5-4, the J gene TRBJ2-3; 8 nucleotides agree with TRBD2. CDR3 length equals 16 residues. Germline assignment: CDR1 SGHNT and CDR2 YYREEE (reference sequence). Germline trimming cut 4 bases from V and 4 bases from J; bases unmatched to any gene: 11. The CDR3 coding sequence is TGTGCCAGCAGCGGGATCGGGGGGGCTATCGCAGATACGCAGTATTTT. This codes for CASSGIGGAIADTQYF. The variable domain in full, completed from reference TRBV5-4 and TRBJ2-3, reads ETGVTQSPTHLIKTRGQQVTLRCSSQSGHNTVSWYQQALGQGPQFIFQYYREEENGRGNFPPRFSGLQFPNYSSELNVNALELDDSALYLCASSGIGGAIADTQYFGPGTRLTVL.

This chain uses TRBV9 with TRBJ1-2, with D possibly matching TRBD1 (6 bases). Per the germline V gene, CDR1 is SGDLS and CDR2 is YYNGEE. Trimming pared 2 bases from V and 4 bases from J, leaving 18 bases between. The CDR3 is made up of 16 amino acids. CDR3 nucleotides: TGTGCCAGCAGCGTTTCCCAGGGGTTTTTGGGCTATGGCTACACCTTC. Translated, it gives CASSVSQGFLGYGYTF.

The chain joins TRBV7-9 to TRBJ2-2, with TRBD2 matching 14 bases. Per the germline V gene, CDR1 is SEHNR and CDR2 is FQNEAQ (reference sequence). Trimming cost V 5 bases and J 6 bases; bases outside gene matches: 11. The CDR3 is made up of 18 amino acids. The CDR3 DNA follows: TGTGCCAGCAGCCCTCGACTAGCGGGAGGGTTTCACCCCGGGGAGCTGTTTTTT. It encodes CASSPRLAGGFHPGELFF.

This clone appeared a single time. V is TRBV5-1 and J is TRBJ1-2, with 8 nucleotides matching TRBD1. The CDR3 loop spans 15 amino acids. The ends lost 3 bases at V and 4 bases at J; junction bases unmatched: 8. Germline CDR1 and CDR2: SGHRS and YFSETQ. The CDR3 protein is CASSSTGEGSYGYTF. CDR3 nucleotides: TGCGCCAGCAGCTCGACAGGGGAGGGAAGCTATGGCTACACCTTC.

CDR3 nucleotides: TGCGCCAGCAGCTTGGGACAGGAAGAGACCCAGTACTTC. This translates into CASSLGQEETQYF. V usage is TRBV5-1 and J usage is TRBJ2-5; D might be TRBD1 (6 bases). CDR1 SGHRS and CDR2 YFSETQ come from the germline V gene. The CDR3 runs 13 residues. Trimming cost V 0 bases and J 3 bases, with 6 bases left between them.

The chain recombines TRBV28 with TRBJ2-5; perhaps TRBD2 as D (5 bases). V shed 7 bases and J shed 0 bases, with 15 bases lying between them. From germline, CDR1 is MDHEN and CDR2 SYDVKM. This CDR3 comprises 15 residues. DNA of the CDR3: TGTGCCAGCACCAAAAAAATAGCGTACCAAGAGACCCAGTACTTC. This gives the protein CASTKKIAYQETQYF.

The rearrangement uses TRBV5-1 and TRBJ2-5; 7 bases are shared with TRBD1. V was pared by 4 bases and J by 5 bases, with 8 bases of the junction left unmatched. The CDR3 contains 14 residues. Germline CDR1 SGHRS, CDR2 YFSETQ. The CDR3 loop reads CASSQGTEQETQYF. CDR3 in DNA: TGCGCCAGCAGCCAGGGGACAGAACAGGAGACCCAGTACTTC.

In nucleotides, the CDR3 is TGCGCCAGCACCAGACAGGGGGCCCTCTTGAACACTGAAGCTTTCTTT. The encoded protein is CASTRQGALLNTEAFF. The V gene is TRBV5-1, the J gene TRBJ1-1, with TRBD1 identical over 10 bases. The CDR3 totals 16 residues. Germline-derived CDR1 and CDR2 are SGHRS and YFSETQ. V lost 6 bases to trimming and J lost 0 bases; unmatched junction nucleotides: 8.

The chain uses TRBV6-6 and TRBJ2-1; 10 bases fit TRBD2. With V trimmed by 6 bases and J by 7 bases, 9 bases remained unmatched. Germline V gene lookup returns CDR1 MNHNY and CDR2 SVGAGI (reference sequence). The CDR3 runs 15 residues. This CDR3 reads CASRAESGRGNEQFF. For the CDR3, the DNA is TGTGCCAGCAGGGCGGAGAGCGGGAGGGGTAATGAGCAGTTCTTC.